This T cell receptor (beta chain) was observed in a study of T cell responses to AZD1222 COVID-19 vaccine. Repertoires were generated with immunoSEQ multiplex PCR, while TCRdb's copy carries only in-frame clones and drops some. The table lists roughly 130,000 clones, about 91% of them singletons. CDR1 MGHRA and CDR2 YSYEKL come from the germline V gene. CDR3 length: 13 residues. The V end was cut by 6 bases, the J end by 3 bases, with 9 bases between. Broader study findings: Vaccine-associated CD4 TCRs ranged over spike, dominating at 160-218 and 743-854. Two doses of AZD1222 preceded a rise in Spike-specific TCR breadth and depth. Females outnumbered males among donors, who were mostly white British; clonal diversity was possibly underestimated. There were repertoire samples only from the period after the peak T cell response.

This clone is a singleton in its sample. Its antigen is undetermined. Sequences were derived from peripheral blood, sampled on day 0 of AZD1222 vaccination. The V gene is TRBV4-1, the J gene TRBJ1-3; D unresolved. The receptor's source is an adult in good health. The CDR3 region has the DNA TGCGCCAGCAGTCCGCCCGGTGGAAACACCATATATTTT. Encoded protein: CASSPPGGNTIYF.